A single sample gave rise to the 32 T cell receptor beta chains below, sequenced in a study of monozygotic twins with inflammatory bowel disease. One entry per CDR3 protein, without DNA, is what TCRdb gives after re-calling the 5' RACE reads. This listing includes 300,000 to 400,000 distinct CDR3 sequences. Sequenced: blood. The receptors were gathered from a human donor with ulcerative colitis or Crohn's disease, or a healthy co-twin of an affected twin (not recorded which).

This sequence joins TRBV12-3 or TRBV12-4 and TRBJ2-7; there is no DNA to check the TCRdb D call of TRBD1. The CDR3 totals 12 residues. The CDR3 here is CASSIRGYEQYF.

V usage is TRBV9 and J usage is TRBJ1-4. CDR1 and CDR2 (germline): SGDLS, YYNGEE. The CDR3 consists of 15 residues. The CDR3 here is CASSVAHRTNEKLFF.

The V call is TRBV4-2, the J call TRBJ2-7; no DNA is available, so the TRBD2 call from TCRdb remains unchecked. The CDR3 is 15 residues long. CDR1 is LGHNA, CDR2 YNFKEQ, per germline. CDR3: CASSQDPLVSYEQYF.

Here the CDR3 reads CASSLAGGPSTDTQYF. The J gene is TRBJ2-3, the V gene TRBV7-2; the TCRdb D gene call, TRBD1, has no DNA to confirm it. Germline values: CDR1 SGHTA, CDR2 FQGNSA. The CDR3 spans 16 residues.

The rearrangement uses TRBV7-2 and TRBJ2-3. Per the germline V gene, CDR1 is SGHTA and CDR2 is FQGNSA. The CDR3 loop spans 12 amino acids. The CDR3 sequence is CASSSGGDTQYF.

This sequence joins TRBV7-3 and TRBJ1-2; TCRdb outputs TRBD1, but without DNA this stays unchecked. Germline loops: CDR1 SGHTA, CDR2 FQGTGA. The CDR3 is made up of 15 amino acids. The CDR3: CASSPQGQDDYGYTF.

This chain connects TRBV3-1 to TRBJ2-1; TCRdb's assignment of TRBD2 cannot be checked, as there is no DNA. The germline V gene has CDR1 LGHDT and CDR2 YNNKEL (reference sequence). This CDR3 contains 14 residues. CDR3 loop: CASSQGTSGALQFF.

The V gene is TRBV6-1, the J gene TRBJ1-5. CDR3 length: 14 amino acids. Germline V CDR1 and CDR2: MNHNS, SASEGT. This CDR3 is CASVSQNSNQPQHF.

The chain links TRBV12-3 or TRBV12-4 to TRBJ2-7; the D call from TCRdb, TRBD2, cannot be confirmed without DNA. This CDR3 is built from 14 residues. CDR3 loop: CASSLLGPRYEQYF.

The V gene is TRBV20-1, the J gene TRBJ2-2. CDR3 length equals 15 residues. Germline CDR1 DFQATT, CDR2 SNEGSKA (reference sequence). CDR3 amino acids: CSARALDANTGELFF.

The chain is built from TRBV5-1 and TRBJ2-5; TCRdb gives TRBD2 as the D gene, but with no DNA this cannot be confirmed. This CDR3 comprises 18 residues. The germline gives CDR1 SGHRS, CDR2 YFSETQ. The CDR3 sequence: CASSLGSRAHVRQETQYF.

CDR3 protein: CASSADVGNTIYF. This chain links TRBV5-1 with TRBJ1-3. CDR3 length equals 13 residues. Germline V gene sequence: CDR1 SGHRS, CDR2 YFSETQ. Supplemented by reference TRBV5-1 and TRBJ1-3, the full variable domain reads KAGVTQTPRYLIKTRGQQVTLSCSPISGHRSVSWYQQTPGQGLQFLFEYFSETQRNKGNFPGRFSGRQFSNSRSEMNVSTLELGDSALYLCASSADVGNTIYFGEGSWLTVV.

V is TRBV21-1 and J is TRBJ2-7. TRBV21-1 is assigned pseudogene status. This CDR3 has 13 residues. The CDR3 protein is CASSKPQVFEQYF.

This rearrangement joins TRBV2 to TRBJ2-2; there is no DNA to check the TCRdb D call of TRBD2. There are 13 residues in the CDR3. Germline lookup yields CDR1 SNHLY and CDR2 FYNNEI. This CDR3 is CASRLDRSGELFF.

The chain recombines TRBV5-4 with TRBJ1-1. This CDR3 is 14 amino acids long. Looked up from germline, CDR1 is SGHNT and CDR2 is YYREEE (reference sequence). This chain's CDR3 is CASSFGQYPTEAFF.

V is TRBV6-5 and J is TRBJ2-5. Germline CDR1 is MNHEY and CDR2 is SVGAGI. CDR3 length: 14 residues. CDR3 residues: CASSYEQSQETQYF.

V and J are TRBV20-1 and TRBJ2-2; the D gene TCRdb calls, TRBD1, cannot be checked with no DNA. The germline CDR1 and CDR2 sequences are DFQATT and SNEGSKA (reference sequence). The CDR3 covers 15 residues. The CDR3 loop is CSARDPGQSTGELFF.

The rearrangement links TRBV24-1 to TRBJ1-1; the TRBD1 assignment by TCRdb is unverifiable without DNA. Germline-derived CDR1 and CDR2 are KGHDR and SFDVKD. The CDR3 extends over 15 amino acids. CDR3 region: CATSDSGQANTEAFF.

The chain links TRBV6-6 to TRBJ2-7; TCRdb outputs TRBD1, but without DNA this stays unchecked. The CDR3 covers 13 residues. CDR1 and CDR2 from the germline V gene are MNHNY and SVGAGI (reference sequence). The CDR3: CASSYSEGYEQYF.

The rearrangement uses TRBV20-1 and TRBJ1-5; TCRdb's assignment of TRBD1 cannot be checked, as there is no DNA. CDR3 length equals 16 residues. Germline values: CDR1 DFQATT, CDR2 SNEGSKA (reference sequence). CDR3 region: CSARNPTVPSNQPQHF.

V is TRBV15 and J is TRBJ2-4; without DNA, the TCRdb call of TRBD1 cannot be checked. This CDR3 has 16 amino acids. Germline values: CDR1 LNHNV, CDR2 YYDKDF (reference sequence). CDR3 amino acids: CATSGQGAQAKNIQYF.

The V gene is TRBV7-2, the J gene TRBJ2-7; without DNA, the TCRdb call of TRBD1 cannot be checked. Per the germline V gene, CDR1 is SGHTA and CDR2 is FQGNSA. CDR3 length: 13 residues. This chain's CDR3 is CASSFRDSYEQYF.

J is TRBJ2-1 and V is TRBV5-1; TCRdb calls TRBD2, which cannot be checked without DNA. The length of the CDR3 is 14 residues. Per germline, CDR1 SGHRS and CDR2 YFSETQ. CDR3: CASSGGFAYNEQFF.

The J gene is TRBJ2-5, the V gene TRBV5-5; the TRBD1 assignment by TCRdb is unverifiable without DNA. The germline gives CDR1 SGHKS, CDR2 YYEKEE (reference sequence). This CDR3 region has 15 residues. This CDR3 is CASSPRQGYQETQYF.

The V call is TRBV6-2 or TRBV6-3, the J call TRBJ1-1; TCRdb's assignment of TRBD1 cannot be checked, as there is no DNA. There are 17 residues in the CDR3. Germline CDR1 reads MNHEY; CDR2 reads SVGEGT. CDR3 sequence reads: CASSYLFRGVMNTEAFF.

CDR3 loop: CAWSNRPTDTQYF. The chain employs TRBV30 and TRBJ2-3. Germline CDR1 is GTSNPN and CDR2 is SVGIG (reference sequence). This CDR3 contains 13 residues.

The chain links TRBV7-6 to TRBJ2-3; TCRdb lists TRBD1, though no DNA is available to test this call. Germline V gives CDR1 SGHVS, CDR2 FNYEAQ. The CDR3 has 15 residues. CDR3: CASSLDPGETDTQYF.

The CDR3 sequence is CSAPPAGGPSYEQYF. The rearrangement joins TRBV20-1 to TRBJ2-7; the TCRdb call, TRBD2, lacks DNA for checking. The CDR3 runs 15 residues. Germline values: CDR1 DFQATT, CDR2 SNEGSKA (reference sequence).

The chain uses TRBV7-3 and TRBJ2-2; with no DNA, the TCRdb D assignment of TRBD2 cannot be verified. The CDR3 runs to 17 residues. Per the germline V gene, CDR1 is SGHTA and CDR2 is FQGTGA. The CDR3 spells CASSLKGGLALAGELFF.

The chain carries TRBV4-2 and TRBJ2-1. The CDR3 has 15 amino acids. Germline CDR1 is LGHNA and CDR2 is YNFKEQ. The CDR3 loop is CASSQVSRGDNEQFF.

The rearrangement uses TRBV5-1 and TRBJ2-2; TCRdb gives TRBD2 as the D gene, but with no DNA this cannot be confirmed. The length of the CDR3 is 13 residues. Per the germline V gene, CDR1 is SGHRS and CDR2 is YFSETQ. The chain's CDR3 is CASRGPLTGELFF.

The chain uses TRBV5-1 and TRBJ2-3; TCRdb selects TRBD1, and the lack of DNA leaves this call unchecked. The CDR3 spans 13 residues. Germline assignment: CDR1 SGHRS and CDR2 YFSETQ. The CDR3 here is CASSPPETDTQYF.